This T cell receptor (beta chain) was documented in a study of OX40 agonist ivuxolimab in advanced cancers. Findings of the study overall: Relative to CD4+, CD8+ T cells held more expanded clones on average. Expanded peripheral T-cell antigen specificity went undetermined.

Data came from immunoSEQ multiplex PCR; TCRdb stores just in-frame clones and leaves some out. The table shows about 68,000 clones, with 85% occurring only once. Note on this clone: Its antigen remains unidentified.

Germline loops: CDR1 MDHEN, CDR2 SYDVKM. The length of the CDR3 is 14 residues. V was trimmed by 6 bases and J by 2 bases, leaving 12 bases between them. The source was CD4+ or CD8+ T cells sorted from blood, collected in a trial of the OX40 agonist ivuxolimab. V and J are TRBV28 and TRBJ2-3; D perhaps matches TRBD1 (6 bases). The TCR comes from an adult with an advanced solid tumor such as melanoma, head and neck, liver or kidney cancer. For the CDR3, the DNA is TGTGCCAGCAGCCTGGCAGGGGTCACAGATACGCAGTATTTT. Protein sequence: CASSLAGVTDTQYF.